Below are 32 T cell receptor beta chains sequenced from a single sample in a study of patients and donors after allogeneic stem cell transplantation. TCRdb redid the calling of the RT-PCR reads with MiXCR, one entry per CDR3 protein. Counted here are hundreds of thousands of distinct CDR3 sequences, 16% occurring once; the ten biggest clones make up roughly 7%. Input material: blood, either unsorted or a sorted T cell fraction (not recorded which). The receptors were gathered from a human donor who was either an allogeneic HSCT recipient or a stem cell or donor lymphocyte infusion donor (not recorded which). It is not recorded whose cells these are; they may come from a transplant donor.

There are a few counts of this clonotype. J is TRBJ1-4 and V is TRBV12-3 or TRBV12-4; 9 bases are shared with TRBD1. The CDR3 is 17 residues long. The junction had 11 bases not matched to a gene; V was cut back by 1 base and J by 8 bases. CDR3 loop: CASSLGDRGTDGEKLFF. The CDR3 DNA reads TGTGCCAGCAGTTTAGGTGACAGGGGGACAGATGGAGAAAAACTGTTTTTT.

This clonotype was found a few times. The gene calls are TRBV4-1 and TRBJ1-4; D is undetermined. The V end lost 4 bases, the J end lost 0 bases, and 15 bases lay between the germline ends. This CDR3 comprises 17 residues. The germline V gene has CDR1 MGHRA and CDR2 YSYEKL. The CDR3 nucleotides are TGCGCCAGCAGCCCATATGGAGGTCCGGCAACTAATGAAAAACTGTTTTTT. Translating it yields CASSPYGGPATNEKLFF.

The rearrangement links TRBV7-2 to TRBJ2-1, with D uncertain. The CDR3 extends over 14 amino acids. Germline lookup yields CDR1 SGHTA and CDR2 FQGNSA. V lost 3 bases, J lost 2 bases, and 8 bases lay in between. This CDR3 reads CASSFLSTYNEQFF. CDR3 nucleotides: TGTGCCAGCAGCTTTCTAAGCACCTACAATGAGCAGTTCTTC.

V gene TRBV4-1 combines with J gene TRBJ1-3; D remains unclear. CDR3 length: 15 residues. V was cut by 1 base and J by 2 bases, with 9 bases left in between. The germline V gene encodes CDR1 MGHRA and CDR2 YSYEKL. The CDR3 sequence is CASSQVQITGNTIYF. CDR3 nucleotide sequence: TGCGCCAGCAGCCAAGTTCAGATAACTGGAAACACCATATATTTT.

The chain joins TRBV4-2 to TRBJ2-3; tentatively, D is TRBD2 (5 bases). With 6 bases removed from V and 6 bases from J, the gap between germline ends came to 13 bases. The CDR3 runs 13 residues. CDR1 is LGHNA and CDR2 is YNFKEQ in the germline V gene. The CDR3 loop is CASRDHTGDTQYF. The CDR3 DNA follows: TGTGCCAGCAGAGATCACACGGGGGATACGCAGTATTTT.

The chain recombines TRBV24-1 with TRBJ2-3; D gene ambiguous. From germline, CDR1 is KGHDR and CDR2 SFDVKD. The CDR3 spans 12 residues. V was clipped by 6 bases and J by 1 base, with 4 bases between them. DNA for the CDR3: TGTGCCACCAGTCCTGGCACAGATACGCAGTATTTT. Translated: CATSPGTDTQYF.

The chain couples TRBV6-1 to TRBJ2-4; D is unresolved. This CDR3 region has 12 residues. Germline CDR1 reads MNHNS; CDR2 reads SASEGT. The V end lost 3 bases, the J end lost 5 bases, and 5 bases lay between the germline ends. DNA of the CDR3: TGTGCCAGCAGTGATCTCGAAAACATTCAGTACTTC. It specifies CASSDLENIQYF.

This clonotype appeared a few times. The rearrangement joins TRBV5-1 to TRBJ2-2, with D tentatively TRBD1 (5 bases). V was trimmed by 1 base and J by 4 bases, leaving 11 bases between them. The CDR3 spans 15 residues. Looked up from germline, CDR1 is SGHRS and CDR2 is YFSETQ. CDR3 region: CASSLPGKGTGELFF. The CDR3 DNA reads TGCGCCAGCAGCTTGCCAGGGAAAGGCACCGGGGAGCTGTTTTTT.

The chain has TRBV20-1 and TRBJ1-2; a possible D gene is TRBD1 (6 bases). With 4 bases removed from V and 2 bases from J, the gap between germline ends came to 11 bases. There are 13 residues in the CDR3. CDR1 is DFQATT, CDR2 SNEGSKA, per germline (reference sequence). As DNA, the CDR3 is TGCAGTGCTATGGGACAACTGAACTATGGCTACACCTTC. It yields the protein CSAMGQLNYGYTF.

The chain has TRBV30 and TRBJ1-1; D gene uncertain. Looked up from germline, CDR1 is GTSNPN and CDR2 is SVGIG (reference sequence). The CDR3 is made up of 15 amino acids. V lost 3 bases to trimming and J lost 1 base, with 15 bases between them. Here the CDR3 DNA reads TGTGCCTGGAGCGCTGCCTTACGCGCGAACACTGAAGCTTTCTTT. It specifies CAWSAALRANTEAFF.

This clonotype showed up many times. J is TRBJ1-3 and V is TRBV7-9, with 7 bases lining up with TRBD1. J lost 2 bases, V lost 4 bases, and 2 bases had no gene match. Looked up from germline, CDR1 is SEHNR and CDR2 is FQNEAQ (reference sequence). The CDR3 contains 14 residues. CDR3 amino acids: CASSYGQAGNTIYF. CDR3 sequence (DNA): TGTGCCAGCAGCTACGGACAGGCTGGAAACACCATATATTTT.

This clonotype has at least ten counts. The J gene is TRBJ1-4, the V gene TRBV12-3 or TRBV12-4; D is ambiguous. CDR3 size: 15 residues. V lost 6 bases and J lost 3, with 14 bases in between. The CDR3 region has the DNA TGTGCCAGCAGCCGGACTCCTTGGGCTAATGAAAAACTGTTTTTT. Amino acids: CASSRTPWANEKLFF.

Many counts were recorded for this clonotype. The chain recombines TRBV29-1 with TRBJ1-2; D remains unclear. The germline V and J ends were trimmed by 6 bases and 7 bases, with 6 bases remaining between them. Looked up from germline, CDR1 is SQVTM and CDR2 is ANQGSEA. There are 9 residues in the CDR3. DNA for the CDR3: TGCAGCGTCATCTCTGGCTACACCTTC. This codes for CSVISGYTF.

The J gene is TRBJ1-2, the V gene TRBV7-8, with D unclear. This CDR3 spans 15 amino acids. From germline, CDR1 is SGHVS and CDR2 FQNEAQ. V lost 5 bases and J lost 1, with 14 bases in between. The CDR3 reads CASSHLDLFNYGYTF. CDR3 bases: TGTGCCAGCAGCCACCTCGATCTCTTTAACTATGGCTACACCTTC. The entire variable domain, with the rest obtained from reference TRBV7-8 and TRBJ1-2, is as follows: GAGVSQSPRYKVAKRGQDVALRCDPISGHVSLFWYQQALGQGPEFLTYFQNEAQLDKSGLPSDRFFAERPEGSVSTLKIQRTQQEDSAVYLCASSHLDLFNYGYTFGSGTRLTVV.

This clonotype has only a few counts. The V and J genes are TRBV6-1 and TRBJ2-4; D is undetermined. V was shortened by 9 bases and J by 0 bases, with 9 bases between the two germline ends. This CDR3 region has 13 residues. Germline CDR1 is MNHNS and CDR2 is SASEGT. The CDR3 sequence: CASPDGAKNIQYF. DNA of the CDR3: TGTGCCAGTCCGGACGGAGCCAAAAACATTCAGTACTTC.

The CDR3 spells CASSGGTSGPSTDTQYF. The CDR3 coding sequence is TGTGCCAGCAGCGGCGGGACTAGCGGACCTAGCACAGATACGCAGTATTTT. This chain connects TRBV9 to TRBJ2-3; TRBD2 agrees at 11 bases. The J segment lost 0 bases and the V segment lost 3 bases, leaving 6 bases of the junction unmatched. The CDR3 sequence is 17 residues long. Germline assignment: CDR1 SGDLS and CDR2 YYNGEE.

The rearrangement uses TRBV12-3 or TRBV12-4 and TRBJ2-1; perhaps TRBD2 as D (6 bases). V was trimmed by 2 bases and J by 0 bases, leaving 11 bases between them. This CDR3 has 16 amino acids. The chain's CDR3 is CASSLTSRSSYNEQFF. The CDR3 nucleotides are TGTGCCAGCAGTTTAACTAGCAGAAGCTCCTACAATGAGCAGTTCTTC.

The rearrangement uses TRBV20-1 and TRBJ1-2; D not resolved. V dropped 0 bases and J dropped 5 bases, with 19 bases sitting between them. The germline gives CDR1 DFQATT, CDR2 SNEGSKA (reference sequence). The CDR3 runs to 16 residues. CDR3 protein: CSARDLGWAAQYGYTF. In DNA form, the CDR3 reads TGCAGTGCTAGAGATCTTGGGTGGGCAGCCCAATATGGCTACACCTTC.

This clonotype was counted only a few times. The chain couples TRBV2 to TRBJ2-3; D ambiguous. Germline V lookup: CDR1 SNHLY, CDR2 FYNNEI. The CDR3 totals 15 residues. Trimming removed 6 bases at V and 0 bases at J, with 13 bases between. The CDR3 loop is CASSEISWSTDTQYF. The CDR3 nucleotides read TGTGCCAGCAGCGAGATCTCGTGGAGCACAGATACGCAGTATTTT. The whole variable domain, remainder taken from reference TRBV2 and TRBJ2-3, is EPEVTQTPSHQVTQMGQEVILRCVPISNHLYFYWYRQILGQKVEFLVSFYNNEISEKSEIFDDQFSVERPDGSNFTLKIRSTKLEDSAMYFCASSEISWSTDTQYFGPGTRLTVL.

The rearrangement uses TRBV5-1 and TRBJ2-3, with 10 bases aligning to TRBD2. Trimming cost V 0 bases and J 0 bases; bases outside gene matches: 7. The length of the CDR3 is 18 residues. Germline V CDR1 and CDR2: SGHRS, YFSETQ. This chain's CDR3 is CASSLESSGGLSTDTQYF. In nucleotides, the CDR3 is TGCGCCAGCAGCTTGGAATCTAGCGGGGGACTAAGCACAGATACGCAGTATTTT.

This clonotype was observed a handful of times. This chain uses TRBV7-9 with TRBJ1-5; tentatively, D is TRBD1 (6 bases). V lost 5 bases and J lost 3, with 11 bases in between. This CDR3 comprises 14 residues. Germline values: CDR1 SEHNR, CDR2 FQNEAQ (reference sequence). The CDR3 is CASSPDRLNQPQHF. As DNA, the CDR3 is TGTGCCAGCAGCCCTGACAGGCTCAATCAGCCCCAGCATTTT.

The V gene is TRBV7-8, the J gene TRBJ2-2; no definite D call. Trimming pared 4 bases from V and 5 bases from J, leaving 11 bases between. Germline V gene sequence: CDR1 SGHVS, CDR2 FQNEAQ. This CDR3 has 14 residues. The CDR3 region is CASSSAAFTGELFF. The DNA for the CDR3 is TGTGCCAGCAGCTCCGCAGCTTTTACCGGGGAGCTGTTTTTT. The full variable domain, in which reference TRBV7-8 and TRBJ2-2 provide the parts outside the CDR3, is GAGVSQSPRYKVAKRGQDVALRCDPISGHVSLFWYQQALGQGPEFLTYFQNEAQLDKSGLPSDRFFAERPEGSVSTLKIQRTQQEDSAVYLCASSSAAFTGELFFGEGSRLTVL.

The V and J genes are TRBV7-2 and TRBJ2-1; D call uncertain. The CDR3 extends over 16 amino acids. V lost 3 bases and J lost 5, with 17 bases in between. Germline values: CDR1 SGHTA, CDR2 FQGNSA. This chain's CDR3 is CASSFPRSAANNEQFF. The CDR3, as DNA: TGTGCCAGCAGCTTTCCCCGGTCAGCAGCGAACAATGAGCAGTTCTTC.

This clonotype showed up just a few times. The rearrangement uses TRBV4-3 and TRBJ2-3; D is unclear. V was shortened by 4 bases and J by 1 base, with 12 bases between the two germline ends. The CDR3 length is 15 residues. CDR1 is LGHNA, CDR2 YSLEER, per germline. Written as DNA, the CDR3 is TGCGCCAGCAGCCCGGCAGATCAGCGCACAGATACGCAGTATTTT. Its translation is CASSPADQRTDTQYF.

The chain employs TRBV7-9 and TRBJ2-1; 12 bases map to TRBD2. The CDR3 totals 16 residues. The germline V gene encodes CDR1 SEHNR and CDR2 FQNEAQ (reference sequence). J was trimmed by 6 bases and V by 3 bases; bases with no gene match: 6. The CDR3: CASSFPGTSGLNEQFF. The CDR3, as DNA: TGTGCCAGCAGCTTTCCCGGGACTAGCGGGCTCAATGAGCAGTTCTTC. The full variable domain, its missing parts supplied by reference TRBV7-9 and TRBJ2-1, is DTGVSQNPRHKITKRGQNVTFRCDPISEHNRLYWYRQTLGQGPEFLTYFQNEAQLEKSRLLSDRFSAERPKGSFSTLEIQRTEQGDSAMYLCASSFPGTSGLNEQFFGPGTRLTVL.

This clonotype was detected ten times or more. The chain joins TRBV20-1 to TRBJ1-1; perhaps TRBD1 as D (5 bases). The germline V and J ends were trimmed by 8 bases and 3 bases, with 19 bases remaining between them. The CDR3 is made up of 14 amino acids. CDR1 is DFQATT, CDR2 SNEGSKA, per germline (reference sequence). The DNA for the CDR3 is TGCAGTCCCAAACCTGGGGGAACACACACTGAAGCTTTCTTT. Its protein product is CSPKPGGTHTEAFF.

Only a few counts were recorded for this clonotype. The chain recombines TRBV11-3 with TRBJ2-1; D possibly corresponds to TRBD2 (6 bases). The CDR3 sequence is 15 residues long. Germline values: CDR1 SGHNT, CDR2 YENEEA. V was shortened by 8 bases and J by 2 bases, with 16 bases between the two germline ends. CDR3 residues: CASRLEGGTYNEQFF. The CDR3 DNA is TGTGCCAGCCGACTTGAGGGCGGGACCTACAATGAGCAGTTCTTC.

This clonotype was picked up a small number of times. This rearrangement joins TRBV4-1 to TRBJ2-3, with D hard to call. Germline V gene lookup returns CDR1 MGHRA and CDR2 YSYEKL. Trimming stripped 7 bases from V and 5 bases from J, with 16 bases between. The CDR3 is 14 residues long. The CDR3: CASKETGLGDTQYF. The CDR3 DNA follows: TGCGCCAGCAAGGAAACTGGGCTCGGAGATACGCAGTATTTT.

The genes are TRBV28 and TRBJ2-7, with 14 bases fitting TRBD2. The V gene's germline CDR1 is MDHEN and CDR2 SYDVKM. CDR3 length: 18 residues. V gave up 6 bases and J gave up 6 bases; unmatched junction bases: 16. The CDR3 DNA reads as TGTGCCAGCAGCTCACCGGGACTAGCGGGAGTGCTTCGGGGCGAGCAGTACTTC. Its translation is CASSSPGLAGVLRGEQYF.

The genes are TRBV20-1 and TRBJ1-6, with D hard to call. CDR3 size: 19 residues. V was shortened by 3 bases and J by 9 bases, with 30 bases between the two germline ends. The germline V gene encodes CDR1 DFQATT and CDR2 SNEGSKA (reference sequence). Here the CDR3 reads CSARAHNPFRAPGSSPLHF. The CDR3 DNA reads as TGCAGTGCTAGGGCCCATAACCCCTTCCGGGCCCCCGGGAGTTCACCCCTCCACTTT.

The chain recombines TRBV12-5 with TRBJ2-3; 15 nucleotides align to TRBD2. V was pared by 2 bases and J by 4 bases, with 7 bases of the junction left unmatched. Germline values: CDR1 LGHNT, CDR2 FRNRAP. CDR3 length: 18 amino acids. The CDR3 nucleotides are TGTGCTAGTGGTTTGCCCGGGACTAGCGGGAGGCCCCCAGATACGCAGTATTTT. Protein product: CASGLPGTSGRPPDTQYF. Full variable domain (outside the CDR3, taken from reference TRBV12-5 and TRBJ2-3): DARVTQTPRHKVTEMGQEVTMRCQPILGHNTVFWYRQTMMQGLELLAYFRNRAPLDDSGMPKDRFSAEMPDATLATLKIQPSEPRDSAVYFCASGLPGTSGRPPDTQYFGPGTRLTVL.

CDR3 sequence reads: CATSEGRAGPNYGYTF. DNA for the CDR3: TGTGCCACCAGTGAGGGTAGGGCAGGACCCAACTATGGCTACACCTTC. The V call is TRBV24-1, the J call TRBJ1-2, with D uncertain. The germline CDR1 and CDR2 sequences are KGHDR and SFDVKD. V gave up 4 bases and J gave up 2 bases, with 16 bases separating them. This CDR3 is built from 16 residues.